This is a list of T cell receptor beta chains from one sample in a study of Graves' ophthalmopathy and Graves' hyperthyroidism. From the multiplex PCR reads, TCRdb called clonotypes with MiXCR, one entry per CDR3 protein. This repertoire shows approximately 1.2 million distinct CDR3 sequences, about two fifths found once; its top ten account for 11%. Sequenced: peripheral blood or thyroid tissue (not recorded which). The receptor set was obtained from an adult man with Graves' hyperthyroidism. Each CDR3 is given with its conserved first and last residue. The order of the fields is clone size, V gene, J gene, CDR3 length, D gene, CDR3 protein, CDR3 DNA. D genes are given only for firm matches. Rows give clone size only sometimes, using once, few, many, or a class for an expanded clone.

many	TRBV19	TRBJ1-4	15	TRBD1	CASSIPGTAREKLFF	TGTGCCAGTAGTATTCCCGGGACAGCAAGGGAAAAACTGTTTTTT
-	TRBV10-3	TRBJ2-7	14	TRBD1	CAIDGTGVTYEQYF	TGTGCCATAGACGGGACAGGGGTAACCTACGAGCAGTACTTC
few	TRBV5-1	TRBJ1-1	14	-	CASSDAGGSVEAFF	TGCGCCAGCAGCGACGCCGGGGGGTCAGTTGAAGCTTTCTTT
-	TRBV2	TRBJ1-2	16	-	CASSALVETANYGYTF	TGTGCCAGCAGTGCCCTTGTGGAGACAGCCAACTATGGCTACACCTTC
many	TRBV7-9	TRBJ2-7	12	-	CASSSVPYEQYF	TGTGCCAGCAGTTCGGTCCCCTACGAGCAGTACTTC
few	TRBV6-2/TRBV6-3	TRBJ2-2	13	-	CASSYRHTGELFF	TGTGCCAGCAGTTACCGGCATACCGGGGAGCTGTTTTTT
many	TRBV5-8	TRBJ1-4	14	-	CASSGVSRIEKLFF	TGTGCCAGCAGCGGGGTTTCAAGGATTGAAAAACTGTTTTTT
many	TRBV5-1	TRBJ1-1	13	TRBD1	CASSLGTGLDAFF	TGCGCCAGCAGCTTGGGGACAGGCTTAGACGCTTTCTTT
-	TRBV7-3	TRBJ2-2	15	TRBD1	CASSFLQGATGGLFF	TGTGCCAGCAGCTTTTTACAGGGGGCCACCGGGGGGCTGTTTTTT
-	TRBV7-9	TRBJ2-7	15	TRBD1	CASSYRDSQIYEQYF	TGTGCCAGCAGCTACCGGGACAGTCAAATCTACGAGCAGTACTTC
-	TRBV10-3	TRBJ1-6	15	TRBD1	CAINLGQGGNSPLHF	TGTGCCATCAACCTCGGACAGGGCGGGAATTCACCCCTCCACTTT
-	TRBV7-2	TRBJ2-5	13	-	CASSLQGRETQCF	TGTGCCAGCAGCCTACAGGGTAGAGAGACCCAGTGCTTC
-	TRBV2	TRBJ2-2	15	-	CASRRTSRFTGELFF	TGTGCCAGCAGAAGAACTAGCAGATTCACCGGGGAGCTGTTTTTT
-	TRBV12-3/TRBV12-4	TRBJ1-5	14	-	CASSWGRGGQPQHF	TGTGCCAGCAGTTGGGGCAGGGGCGGCCAGCCCCAGCATTTT
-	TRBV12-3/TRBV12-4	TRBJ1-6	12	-	CASSFQSPPLHF	TGTGCCAGCAGTTTTCAGTCCCCACCCCTCCACTTT
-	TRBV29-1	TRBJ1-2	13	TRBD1	CSVVTRGVLGYTF	TGCAGCGTCGTCACCAGGGGGGTACTTGGCTACACCTTC
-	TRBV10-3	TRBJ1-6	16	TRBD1	CAISESLGQDNSPLHF	TGTGCCATCAGTGAGTCCCTTGGACAGGATAATTCACCCCTCCACTTT
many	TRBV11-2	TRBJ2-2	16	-	CASSLVGRAGTGELFF	TGTGCCAGCAGCTTAGTGGGTCGGGCTGGCACCGGGGAGCTGTTTTTT
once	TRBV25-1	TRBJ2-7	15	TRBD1	CASSGTGTGVLEQYF	TGTGCCAGCAGTGGGACCGGGACAGGGGTGTTAGAGCAGTACTTC
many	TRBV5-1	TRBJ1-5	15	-	CASSLAREEGQPQHF	TGCGCCAGCAGCTTGGCCAGGGAGGAAGGTCAGCCCCAGCATTTT
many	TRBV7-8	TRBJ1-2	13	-	CASSLGRADGYTF	TGTGCCAGCAGCTTAGGCCGGGCCGATGGCTACACCTTC
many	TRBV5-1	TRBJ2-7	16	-	CASSLVSGGSTYEQYF	TGCGCCAGCAGCTTGGTATCTGGCGGATCGACCTACGAGCAGTACTTC
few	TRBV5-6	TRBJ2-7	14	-	CASRSLRGSYEQYF	TGTGCCAGCAGGTCCTTGAGGGGATCCTACGAGCAGTACTTC
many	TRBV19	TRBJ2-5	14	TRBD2	CASSNSGRAETQYF	TGTGCCAGTAGTAATAGCGGGAGGGCCGAGACCCAGTACTTC
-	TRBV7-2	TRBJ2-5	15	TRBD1	CASSGRTGTVETQYF	TGTGCCAGCAGCGGCCGGACAGGGACCGTAGAGACCCAGTACTTC
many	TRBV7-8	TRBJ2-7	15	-	CASSSRQVPSYEQYF	TGTGCCAGCAGCTCACGACAGGTACCATCCTACGAGCAGTACTTC
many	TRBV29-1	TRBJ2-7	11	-	CSVEERYEQYF	TGCAGCGTTGAAGAACGCTACGAGCAGTACTTC
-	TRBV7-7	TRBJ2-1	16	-	CASSLSQGKAYNGQFF	TGTGCCAGCAGCTTAAGTCAAGGGAAGGCCTACAATGGGCAGTTCTTC
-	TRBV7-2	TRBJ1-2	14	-	CASSSRAGNYGYTF	TGTGCCAGCAGCTCAAGAGCGGGCAACTATGGCTACACCTTC
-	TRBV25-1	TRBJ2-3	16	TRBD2	CASSSGTSRNTDTQYF	TGTGCCAGCAGTTCCGGGACTAGCCGAAACACAGATACGCAGTATTTT
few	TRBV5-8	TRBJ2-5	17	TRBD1	CASSSVPMGQGKETQYF	TGTGCCAGCAGCTCGGTCCCAATGGGACAGGGGAAAGAGACCCAGTACTTC
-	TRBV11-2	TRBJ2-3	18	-	CASSPLLAQGSWSDTQYF	TGTGCCAGCAGCCCCCTTCTTGCTCAGGGGTCATGGTCAGATACGCAGTATTTT
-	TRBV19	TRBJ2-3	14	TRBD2	CASSRLAGGDTQYF	TGTGCCAGTAGCCGACTAGCGGGAGGAGATACGCAGTATTTT
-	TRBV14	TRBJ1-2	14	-	CASSHPVRGDGYTF	TGTGCCAGCAGCCACCCTGTCCGCGGGGATGGCTACACCTTC
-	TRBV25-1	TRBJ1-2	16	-	CASSAGDEGTNYGYTF	TGTGCCAGCAGTGCTGGGGACGAAGGGACTAACTATGGCTACACCTTC
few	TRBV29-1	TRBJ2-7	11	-	CSVAGTHEQYF	TGCAGCGTTGCAGGAACCCACGAGCAGTACTTC
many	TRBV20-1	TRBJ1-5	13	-	CSARGGGNQPQHF	TGCAGTGCTAGAGGTGGGGGAAATCAGCCCCAGCATTTT
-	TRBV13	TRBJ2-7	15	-	CASSLWDTRTYEQYF	TGTGCCAGCAGCTTGTGGGACACGAGGACGTACGAGCAGTACTTC
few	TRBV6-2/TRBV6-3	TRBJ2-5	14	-	CASSYTSSLETQYF	TGTGCCAGCAGTTACACTTCAAGCCTGGAGACCCAGTACTTC
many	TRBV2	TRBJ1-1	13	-	CASRRGEGAEAFF	TGTGCCAGCAGGAGAGGGGAAGGGGCTGAAGCTTTCTTT
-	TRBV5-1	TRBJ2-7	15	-	CASRLAINRVYEQYF	TGCGCCAGCCGCTTGGCAATAAACAGAGTTTACGAGCAGTACTTC
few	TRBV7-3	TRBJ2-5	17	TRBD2	CASSLWGMTSEQETQYF	TGTGCCAGCAGCTTATGGGGGATGACTAGCGAGCAAGAGACCCAGTACTTC
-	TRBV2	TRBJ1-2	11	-	CASILSVGYTF	TGTGCCAGCATTCTTTCTGTTGGCTACACCTTC
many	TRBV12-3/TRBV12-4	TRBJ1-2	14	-	CASRPGESVYGYTF	TGTGCCAGCAGACCCGGAGAGTCAGTCTATGGCTACACCTTC
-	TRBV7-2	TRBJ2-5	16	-	CASSLAVGGSYNEQYF	TGTGCCAGCAGCTTAGCTGTCGGAGGCTCCTACAATGAGCAGTACTTC
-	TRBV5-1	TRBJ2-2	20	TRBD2	CASSFPGTSVTGTNTGELFF	TGCGCCAGCAGTTTTCCCGGGACTAGCGTTACGGGGACGAACACCGGGGAGCTGTTTTTT
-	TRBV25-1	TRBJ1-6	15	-	CARATGWTLNSPLHF	TGTGCTAGGGCGACCGGCTGGACCTTAAATTCACCCCTCCACTTT
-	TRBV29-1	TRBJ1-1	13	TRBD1	CSGSGGLRAEAFF	TGCAGTGGTTCAGGGGGCCTGAGAGCTGAAGCTTTCTTT
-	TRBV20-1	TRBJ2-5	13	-	CSARTGILETQYF	TGCAGTGCTCGTACAGGGATTTTGGAGACCCAGTACTTC
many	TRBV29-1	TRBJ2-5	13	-	CSVEEQPQETQYF	TGCAGCGTTGAAGAACAGCCCCAAGAGACCCAGTACTTC
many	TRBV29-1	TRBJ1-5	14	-	CSVGTANSNQPQHF	TGCAGCGTTGGAACAGCAAATAGCAATCAGCCCCAGCATTTT